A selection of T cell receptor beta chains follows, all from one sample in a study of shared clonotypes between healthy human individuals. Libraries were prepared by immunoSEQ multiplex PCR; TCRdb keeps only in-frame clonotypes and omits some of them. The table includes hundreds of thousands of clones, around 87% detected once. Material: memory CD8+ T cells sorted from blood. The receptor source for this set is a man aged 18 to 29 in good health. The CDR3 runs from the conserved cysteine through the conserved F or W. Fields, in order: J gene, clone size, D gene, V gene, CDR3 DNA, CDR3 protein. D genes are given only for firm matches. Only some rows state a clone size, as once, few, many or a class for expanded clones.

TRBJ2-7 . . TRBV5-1 TGCGCCAGCAGCTTCGCAGGGTACGAGCAGTACTTC CASSFAGYEQYF
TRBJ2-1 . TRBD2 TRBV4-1 TGCGCCAGCAGCCAAGACAGGGGGCTAGCGGGAGGCAAAGAGCAGTTCTTC CASSQDRGLAGGKEQFF
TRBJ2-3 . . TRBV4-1 TGCGCCAGCAGCCAGTTCGGACAAGATACGCAGTATTTT CASSQFGQDTQYF
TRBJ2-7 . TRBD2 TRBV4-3 TGCGCCAGCAGCCGAGGACTAGCGGGCTACGAGCAGTACTTC CASSRGLAGYEQYF
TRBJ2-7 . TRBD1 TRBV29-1 TGCAGCATACAGGGGACAGAGGCCTACGAGCAGTACTTC CSIQGTEAYEQYF
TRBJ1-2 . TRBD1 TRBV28 TGTGCCAGCAGTGCCAATCGGACAGGGGCGAAAGGCTACACCTTC CASSANRTGAKGYTF
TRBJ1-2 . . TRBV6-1 TGTGCCAGCAGTCAACCCTCCATCTATGGCTACACCTTC CASSQPSIYGYTF
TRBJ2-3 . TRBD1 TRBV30 TGTGCCTGGAGTGGGACAGGGGGCACAGATACGCAGTATTTT CAWSGTGGTDTQYF
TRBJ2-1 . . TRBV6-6 TGTGCCAGCAGTTACTGGGGAAATGAGCAGTTCTTC CASSYWGNEQFF
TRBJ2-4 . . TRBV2 TGTGCCAGCAGTGAAGGAAAGGGGGGTAAAAACATTCAGTACTTC CASSEGKGGKNIQYF
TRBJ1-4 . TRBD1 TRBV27 TGTGCCAGCAGTCCGGGGGCCGGGACAGGGGAAGAAAAACTGTTTTTT CASSPGAGTGEEKLFF
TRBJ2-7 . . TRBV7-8 TGTGCCAGCAGCTTAGATACCGGGTCACCTACCGAGCAGTACTTC CASSLDTGSPTEQYF
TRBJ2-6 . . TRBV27 TGTGCCAGCAGTTTAGGGGGCCCCTCTGGGGCCAACGTCCTGACTTTC CASSLGGPSGANVLTF
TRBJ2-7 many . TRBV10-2 TGCGCCAGCAGTGAGTTGGACAGATATTACGAGCAGTACTTC CASSELDRYYEQYF
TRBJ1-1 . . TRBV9 TGTGCCAGCAGCGTAGCTGGGGGTTCAACTGAAGCTTTCTTT CASSVAGGSTEAFF
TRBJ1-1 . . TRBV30 TGTGCCTGGCAAGATGGGGCAGCCGCCAACACTGAAGCTTTCTTT CAWQDGAAANTEAFF
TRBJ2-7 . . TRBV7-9 TGTGCCAGCAGCTTAAGGCTAGAGAGCGAGCAGTACTTC CASSLRLESEQYF
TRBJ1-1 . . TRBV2 TGTGCCACTTATTCGGGGGAGGGGAACACTGAAGCTTTCTTT CATYSGEGNTEAFF
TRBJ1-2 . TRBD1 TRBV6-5 TGTGCCAGCAGTCCAGGGGGCGGTTTCTATGGCTACACCTTC CASSPGGGFYGYTF
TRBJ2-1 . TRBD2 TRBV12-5 TGTGCTAGTGGACCGGGAGGTCCATATCACAATGAGCAGTTCTTC CASGPGGPYHNEQFF
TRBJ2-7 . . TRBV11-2 TGTGCCAGCAGCTTAGGTAGCCTTCCCGAGCAGTACTTC CASSLGSLPEQYF
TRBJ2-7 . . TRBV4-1 TGCGCCAGCAGCCCGGGCCTGGGCTACGAGCAGTACTTC CASSPGLGYEQYF
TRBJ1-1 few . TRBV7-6 TGTGCCAGCAGCAAAAAGCCACCACTCTCTACAGACAGGATGAACACTGAAGCTTTCTTT CASSKKPPLSTDRMNTEAFF
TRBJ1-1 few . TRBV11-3 TGTGCCAGCAGCTTACGGACGGCGACTGAAGCTTTCTTT CASSLRTATEAFF
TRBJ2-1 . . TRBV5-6 TGTGCCAGCAGCTTGTCTCTCGGCCCCAATGAGCAGTTCTTC CASSLSLGPNEQFF
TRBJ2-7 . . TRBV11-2 TGTGCCAGCAGATCGGACGGCTACGAGCAGTACTTC CASRSDGYEQYF
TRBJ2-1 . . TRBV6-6 TGTGCCAGCAGCGAGACAGCCCCTTACAATGAGCAGTTCTTC CASSETAPYNEQFF
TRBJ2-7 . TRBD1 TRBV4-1 TGCGCCAGCAGCCAGGGACAGGGGGCGCTCGGGGAGCAGTACTTC CASSQGQGALGEQYF
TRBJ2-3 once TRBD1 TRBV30 TGTGCCTGTTCAGGGGGCTCAGGGATAGATACGCAGTATTTT CACSGGSGIDTQYF
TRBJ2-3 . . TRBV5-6 TGTGCCAGCAGCCCTATGTCCGGCACAGATACGCAGTATTTT CASSPMSGTDTQYF
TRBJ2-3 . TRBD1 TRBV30 TGTGCCTGGAGGGGGACAGGGAACCTTCCAGATACGCAGTATTTT CAWRGTGNLPDTQYF
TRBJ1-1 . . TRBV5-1 TGCGCCAGCAGCCCTGAGACTATGGGACTTAACACTGAAGCTTTCTTT CASSPETMGLNTEAFF
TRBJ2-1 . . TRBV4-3 TGCGCCAGCAGGGAGGGACTGGTATACAATGAGCAGTTCTTC CASREGLVYNEQFF
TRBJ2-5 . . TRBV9 TGTGCCAGCAGCCCCGAGGGTCTAATCCAAGAGACCCAGTACTTC CASSPEGLIQETQYF
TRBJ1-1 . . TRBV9 TGTGCCAGCAGCGTATCAGGGGAGAGCACTGAAGCTTTCTTT CASSVSGESTEAFF
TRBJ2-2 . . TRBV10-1 TGCGCCAGTTCCCGGGACGGGGCCGGGGAGCTGTTTTTT CASSRDGAGELFF
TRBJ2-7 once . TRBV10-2 TGCGCCAGCAGTGTAATGAGACATCTTTACGAGCAGTACTTC CASSVMRHLYEQYF
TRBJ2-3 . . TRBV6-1 TGTGCCAGCAGTGAACAACCACGAACCACAGATACGCAGTATTTT CASSEQPRTTDTQYF
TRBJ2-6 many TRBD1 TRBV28 TGTGCCAGCAGCCCCGGACAGGGGAGCTCTGGGGCCAACGTCCTGACTTTC CASSPGQGSSGANVLTF
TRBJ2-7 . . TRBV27 TGTGCCAGCAGTCCCCTCAGCGTGACCTACGAGCAGTACTTC CASSPLSVTYEQYF
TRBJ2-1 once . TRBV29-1 TGCAGCGTCGAACAGGTGGTCAATGAGCAGTTCTTC CSVEQVVNEQFF
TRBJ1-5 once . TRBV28 TGTGCCAGCAGTTTCCCCCCGGCGGCAGATCAGCCCCAGCATTTT CASSFPPAADQPQHF
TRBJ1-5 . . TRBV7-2 TGTGCCAGCAGCTTTCGGGAAAGCAATCAGCCCCAGCATTTT CASSFRESNQPQHF
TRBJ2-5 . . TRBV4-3 TGCGCCAGCAGCCAGGTTGAGGGTTTCTTGGAGACCCAGTACTTC CASSQVEGFLETQYF
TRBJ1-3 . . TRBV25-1 TGTGCCAGCAGTGATGTCCCTGGGGCCTTCTCTGGAAACACCATATATTTT CASSDVPGAFSGNTIYF
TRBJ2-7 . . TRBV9 TGTGCCAGCAGCGTAGACGGAGAAGGATACGAGCAGTACTTC CASSVDGEGYEQYF
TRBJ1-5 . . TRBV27 TGTGCCAGCAGTCCACCTCCCGGGAGCAATCAGCCCCAGCATTTT CASSPPPGSNQPQHF
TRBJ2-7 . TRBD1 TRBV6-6 TGTGCCAGCAGTTACAACCGGGACAGGGGAGTGCGGGAGCAGTACTTC CASSYNRDRGVREQYF
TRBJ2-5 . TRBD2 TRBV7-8 TGTGCCAGCAGCAGAGGACTAGCGGCACAAGAGACCCAGTACTTC CASSRGLAAQETQYF
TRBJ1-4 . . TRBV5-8 TGTGCCAGCAGCTTGAGTTTTGGCAGGGGCCTTGATCCCAATAATGAAAAACTGTTTTTT CASSLSFGRGLDPNNEKLFF
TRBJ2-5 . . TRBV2 TGTGCCAGCAGAGGTCTCCAAGAGACCCAGTACTTC CASRGLQETQYF
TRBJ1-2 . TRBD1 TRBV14 TGTGCCAGCAGCCACTTGACTGGACAGGGGAGAGGCTACACCTTC CASSHLTGQGRGYTF
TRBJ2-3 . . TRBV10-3 TGTGCCATCAGTGAGTCTGGGGGTACAGATACGCAGTATTTT CAISESGGTDTQYF
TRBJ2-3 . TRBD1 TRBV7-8 TGTGCCAGCAGCTTAGGCTACAGGGGGCCAGATACGCAGTATTTT CASSLGYRGPDTQYF
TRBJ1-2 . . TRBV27 TGTGCCAGCAGTTTGGGCCCGTTATATGGCTACACCTTC CASSLGPLYGYTF
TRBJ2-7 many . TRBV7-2 TGTGCCAGCAGCTTAGCCCAGTCCTACGAGCAGTACTTC CASSLAQSYEQYF
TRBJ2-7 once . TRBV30 TGTGCCTGGATGGACGGATACTACGAGCAGTACTTC CAWMDGYYEQYF